This T cell receptor (beta chain) was profiled in a study of cytomegalovirus exposure and HLA in healthy donors. On the study more broadly: An analysis done earlier identified 90 million to 120 million unique TCR beta sequences from around 180 million T cells.

It was with 60 Vbeta and 13 Jbeta primers that the PCR ran. Produced via immunoSEQ multiplex PCR; TCRdb's table is partial and in-frame only. The sample contains roughly 130,000 clones, 65% to 90% of which appear only once. Germline loops: CDR1 SQVTM, CDR2 ANQGSEA. Trimming shortened V by 0 bases and J by 2 bases, and 4 bases separated the two germline ends. The CDR3 spans 12 residues. The donors comprised healthy bone marrow donors. The sample taken for sequencing was PBMCs. This chain connects TRBV29-1 to TRBJ1-1; no clear D gene. This TCR was sampled from a man between 18 and 35 years old in good health and CMV-seronegative. This CDR3 is CSVEELNTEAFF. The CDR3 bases are TGCAGCGTTGAAGAACTCAACACTGAAGCTTTCTTT. The full variable domain, in which reference TRBV29-1 and TRBJ1-1 provide the parts outside the CDR3, is SAVISQKPSRDICQRGTSLTIQCQVDSQVTMMFWYRQQPGQSLTLIATANQGSEATYESGFVIDKFPISRPNLTFSTLTVSNMSPEDSSIYLCSVEELNTEAFFGQGTRLTVV.